These 19 T cell receptor beta chains came from one sample sequenced in a study of blood T cell repertoires in COVID-19. The table came from immunoSEQ multiplex PCR; TCRdb's copy has only in-frame clones and leaves some out. The sample yields about 120,000 clones, around 89% seen once. Sequenced: peripheral blood. All receptors come from a woman in her forties or fifties with acute or convalescent COVID-19.

The chain has TRBV7-9 and TRBJ2-7; weak D call: TRBD1 (6 bases). The CDR3 consists of 12 residues. V lost 6 bases, J lost 5 bases, and 11 bases lay in between. CDR1 and CDR2 (germline): SEHNR, FQNEAQ (reference sequence). CDR3 protein: CASSTGSDEQYF. The CDR3 DNA follows: TGTGCCAGCAGTACAGGGTCTGACGAGCAGTACTTC.

The chain joins TRBV12-5 to TRBJ2-1; tentative D call: TRBD2 (6 bases). The CDR3 is made up of 12 amino acids. V gave up 5 bases and J gave up 7 bases, with 9 bases separating them. The V gene's germline CDR1 is LGHNT and CDR2 FRNRAP. The CDR3 DNA follows: TGTGCTAGTGGTCTGCGGGGTAATGAGCAGTTCTTC. This translates into CASGLRGNEQFF.

The rearrangement joins TRBV19 to TRBJ2-1, with unresolved D. Trimming took off 5 bases at V and 2 bases at J, with 13 bases between the two ends. CDR3 size: 15 residues. Germline lookup yields CDR1 LNHDA and CDR2 SQIVND (reference sequence). CDR3 protein: CASSDFFPPYNEQFF. The CDR3 DNA follows: TGTGCCAGTAGTGACTTCTTTCCTCCCTACAATGAGCAGTTCTTC.

The chain couples TRBV4-3 to TRBJ2-1; TRBD1 is a possible D gene (6 bases). There are 15 residues in the CDR3. Trimming left V 3 bases short and J 8 bases short, with 17 bases between. From germline, CDR1 is LGHNA and CDR2 YSLEER. CDR3 loop: CASSQRHREFDEQFF. DNA of the CDR3: TGCGCCAGCAGCCAGAGGCACAGGGAATTCGATGAGCAGTTCTTC.

This clone was observed once. V and J are TRBV30 and TRBJ2-7; TRBD2 matches at 7 bases. Germline V CDR1 and CDR2: GTSNPN, SVGIG (reference sequence). The junction had 12 bases not matched to a gene; V was cut back by 5 bases and J by 5 bases. This CDR3 is built from 14 residues. CDR3: CAWSRRDYRNEQYF. CDR3 nucleotide sequence: TGTGCCTGGTCCAGGCGGGACTACCGAAACGAGCAGTACTTC.

The V gene is TRBV28, the J gene TRBJ1-5, with D perhaps matching TRBD1 (6 bases). The CDR3 spans 15 residues. The V end lost 5 bases, the J end lost 2 bases, and 13 bases lay between the germline ends. Per germline, CDR1 MDHEN and CDR2 SYDVKM. CDR3 coding DNA: TGTGCCAGCAGTCTACAGGGTAGGGGCAATCAGCCCCAGCATTTT. Its protein product is CASSLQGRGNQPQHF. Full variable domain (missing parts from reference TRBV28 and TRBJ1-5): DVKVTQSSRYLVKRTGEKVFLECVQDMDHENMFWYRQDPGLGLRLIYFSYDVKMKEKGDIPEGYSVSREKKERFSLILESASTNQTSMYLCASSLQGRGNQPQHFGDGTRLSIL.

The J gene is TRBJ2-2, the V gene TRBV7-2, with 10 bases identical to TRBD2. CDR1 SGHTA and CDR2 FQGNSA come from the germline V gene. The CDR3 totals 16 residues. V was clipped by 5 bases and J by 4 bases; unmatched bases: 7. Here the CDR3 DNA reads TGTGCCAGCAGCATTAGCGGGGGGCGTGGCACCGGGGAGCTGTTTTTT. It specifies CASSISGGRGTGELFF. Combining the CDR3 with reference TRBV7-2 and TRBJ2-2 gives the whole variable domain GAGVSQSPSNKVTEKGKDVELRCDPISGHTALYWYRQSLGQGLEFLIYFQGNSAPDKSGLPSDRFSAERTGGSVSTLTIQRTQQEDSAVYLCASSISGGRGTGELFFGEGSRLTVL.

The chain couples TRBV27 to TRBJ2-3; 8 nucleotides line up with TRBD2. Trimming cost V 4 bases and J 11 bases; bases outside gene matches: 14. Germline-derived CDR1 and CDR2 are MNHEY and SMNVEV (reference sequence). CDR3 length equals 15 residues. The CDR3, as DNA: TGTGCCAGCAGTTCGGGACTAGTAGGGGCTATAGGGCAGTATTTT. Its protein product is CASSSGLVGAIGQYF.

This sequence joins TRBV5-4 and TRBJ2-2; a weak D match, TRBD2 (6 bases). Germline V gene data show CDR1 as SGHNT and CDR2 as YYREEE (reference sequence). The CDR3 length is 14 residues. Trimming stripped 0 bases from V and 6 bases from J, with 9 bases between. The CDR3 DNA follows: TGTGCCAGCAGCTTGGCCGGGAGTCCCGGGGAGCTGTTTTTT. Translating it yields CASSLAGSPGELFF.

The chain joins TRBV19 to TRBJ1-6; D unresolved. Germline V gene sequence: CDR1 LNHDA, CDR2 SQIVND (reference sequence). This CDR3 has 16 residues. V gave up 3 bases and J gave up 1 base, with 10 bases separating them. The CDR3 DNA reads as TGTGCCAGTAGTATCGGGGTACGGTCCTATAATTCACCCCTCCACTTT. Residues: CASSIGVRSYNSPLHF. Variable domain in full (rest from reference TRBV19 and TRBJ1-6): DGGITQSPKYLFRKEGQNVTLSCEQNLNHDAMYWYRQDPGQGLRLIYYSQIVNDFQKGDIAEGYSVSREKKESFPLTVTSAQKNPTAFYLCASSIGVRSYNSPLHFGNGTRLTVT.

The chain has TRBV28 and TRBJ2-1, with TRBD2 matching over 8 bases. Germline values: CDR1 MDHEN, CDR2 SYDVKM. The CDR3 sequence is 15 residues long. The V and J ends lost 3 bases and 3 bases, in that order; junction bases with no gene match: 4. CDR3 region: CASSLSLAGYNEQFF. CDR3 DNA sequence: TGTGCCAGCAGTTTGAGTCTAGCGGGCTACAATGAGCAGTTCTTC.

In its sample, this clone was seen once. The V gene is TRBV2, the J gene TRBJ1-2; 8 nucleotides match TRBD1. The V and J ends lost 6 bases and 3 bases, in that order; junction bases with no gene match: 0. Germline CDR1 is SNHLY and CDR2 is FYNNEI. This CDR3 has 12 amino acids. The chain's CDR3 is CASRTGDYGYTF. The CDR3 DNA follows: TGTGCCAGCAGGACAGGGGACTATGGCTACACCTTC.

The V and J genes are TRBV6-5 and TRBJ2-7; D perhaps matches TRBD1 (6 bases). The CDR3 consists of 14 residues. Per the germline V gene, CDR1 is MNHEY and CDR2 is SVGAGI. The germline V and J ends were trimmed by 4 bases and 3 bases, with 13 bases remaining between them. DNA of the CDR3: TGTGCCAGCAGTTCCACAGGGAAGTACTACGAGCAGTACTTC. Protein: CASSSTGKYYEQYF.

This clone is a singleton in its sample. V and J are TRBV6-5 and TRBJ1-4; perhaps TRBD1 as D (6 bases). Trimming pared 6 bases from V and 8 bases from J, leaving 16 bases between. Germline CDR1 reads MNHEY; CDR2 reads SVGAGI. CDR3 size: 14 residues. The CDR3 DNA reads as TGTGCCAGCAGCCTCCAGGGGCAGGGGGAAAAACTGTTTTTT. Its translation: CASSLQGQGEKLFF.

V and J are TRBV7-3 and TRBJ2-1, with 8 bases fitting TRBD2. From germline, CDR1 is SGHTA and CDR2 FQGTGA. The CDR3 contains 16 residues. V trimming: 1 base; J trimming: 2 bases; junction bases outside the gene matches: 4. The CDR3 nucleotides are TGTGCCAGCAGCTTAAGGGAGCGGGGGACCTACAATGAGCAGTTCTTC. Its protein is CASSLRERGTYNEQFF. Supplemented by reference TRBV7-3 and TRBJ2-1, the full variable domain reads GAGVSQTPSNKVTEKGKYVELRCDPISGHTALYWYRQSLGQGPEFLIYFQGTGAADDSGLPNDRFFAVRPEGSVSTLKIQRTERGDSAVYLCASSLRERGTYNEQFFGPGTRLTVL.

J is TRBJ2-7 and V is TRBV27; TRBD1 aligns across 7 bases. The CDR3 is 15 residues long. The J segment lost 6 bases and the V segment lost 3 bases, leaving 11 bases of the junction unmatched. Germline values: CDR1 MNHEY, CDR2 SMNVEV (reference sequence). The CDR3 nucleotides are TGTGCCAGCAGTTTGACGGGACAGACAACTTCCGAGCAGTACTTC. Translated: CASSLTGQTTSEQYF.

CDR3 DNA sequence: TGTGCCAGCAGCCAATCCGGGACAGGGGCTAACTATGGCTACACCTTC. This sequence encodes CASSQSGTGANYGYTF. The chain employs TRBV5-6 and TRBJ1-2, with TRBD1 matching over 10 bases. Germline V CDR1 and CDR2: SGHDT, YYEEEE. Trimming at V came to 4 bases and at J to 0 bases, leaving 6 bases not matched to a gene. CDR3 length: 16 residues.

The chain carries TRBV24-1 and TRBJ1-1; possible D gene TRBD1, 5 bases. Between the trimmed V and J ends, which lost 5 bases and 1 base, there was a span of 7 bases. CDR1 KGHDR and CDR2 SFDVKD come from the germline V gene. The CDR3 runs 13 residues. The CDR3 sequence is CATSGTGNTEAFF. The CDR3 DNA is TGTGCCACCAGTGGTACAGGGAACACTGAAGCTTTCTTT.

The gene calls are TRBV9 and TRBJ1-6; 7 nucleotides align to TRBD1. V trimming: 4 bases; J trimming: 10 bases; junction bases outside the gene matches: 8. CDR3 length: 14 amino acids. Looked up from germline, CDR1 is SGDLS and CDR2 is YYNGEE. The CDR3 region is CASSSHDRDSPLHF. The CDR3 DNA is TGTGCCAGCAGCAGCCACGACAGGGACTCACCCCTCCACTTT. Full variable domain (remainder filled in from reference TRBV9 and TRBJ1-6): DSGVTQTPKHLITATGQRVTLRCSPRSGDLSVYWYQQSLDQGLQFLIQYYNGEERAKGNILERFSAQQFPDLHSELNLSSLELGDSALYFCASSSHDRDSPLHFGNGTRLTVT.